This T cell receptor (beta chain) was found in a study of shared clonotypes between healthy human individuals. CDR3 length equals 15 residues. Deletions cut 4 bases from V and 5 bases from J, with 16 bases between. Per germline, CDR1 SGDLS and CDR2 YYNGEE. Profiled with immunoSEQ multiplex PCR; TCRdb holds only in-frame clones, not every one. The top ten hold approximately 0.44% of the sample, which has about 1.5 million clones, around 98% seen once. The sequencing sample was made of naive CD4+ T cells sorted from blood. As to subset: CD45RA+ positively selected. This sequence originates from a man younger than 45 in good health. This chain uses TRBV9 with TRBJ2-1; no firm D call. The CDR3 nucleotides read TGTGCCAGCAGCACACGGGCAGGAGCCCACAATGAGCAGTTCTTC. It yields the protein CASSTRAGAHNEQFF.